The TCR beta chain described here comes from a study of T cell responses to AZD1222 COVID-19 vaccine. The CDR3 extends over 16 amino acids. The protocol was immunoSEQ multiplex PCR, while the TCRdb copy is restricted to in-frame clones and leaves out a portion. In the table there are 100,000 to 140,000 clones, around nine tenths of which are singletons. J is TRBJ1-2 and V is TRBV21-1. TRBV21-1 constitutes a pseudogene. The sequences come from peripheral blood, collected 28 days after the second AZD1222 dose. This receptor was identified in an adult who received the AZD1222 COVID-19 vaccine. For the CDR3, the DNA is TGTGCCAGCAGCAAAAGGGCCGAGGAGTCTAACTATGGCTACACCTTC. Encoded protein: CASSKRAEESNYGYTF.